This entry describes one T cell receptor beta chain. Its antigen remains unknown. This table comes from immunoSEQ multiplex PCR, and its TCRdb copy is limited to in-frame clones, with some not included. The table shows about 200,000 clones, with 70% to 90% occurring only once. The CDR3 runs to 15 residues. Germline CDR1 LNHNV, CDR2 YYDKDF (reference sequence). V trimming: 0 bases; J trimming: 5 bases; junction bases outside the gene matches: 4. The entry originates in a study of cytomegalovirus exposure and HLA in healthy donors. General study points: Reports described diagnosis of cytomegalovirus status by the classifier as highly specific and sensitive. The authors confirmed in vitro that three CMV-associated chains were specific for CMV antigens.

Sequenced: PBMCs. The rearrangement joins TRBV15 to TRBJ2-1, with 7 nucleotides matching TRBD2. The clonotype was recovered from a young woman in good health and CMV-seronegative. CDR3 residues: CATSRDQRGDNEQFF. The DNA for the CDR3 is TGTGCCACCAGCAGAGATCAGCGGGGAGACAATGAGCAGTTCTTC.